Each of the 30 T cell receptor beta chains below was sequenced from the same sample in a study of T cell changes during pregnancy in multiple sclerosis. Only in-frame clones appear in the TCRdb table, and some are missing; sequencing was by immunoSEQ multiplex PCR. The top ten clones hold 1% to 1.5% of a sample with tens of thousands of clones, almost 95% of them seen once. Sequencing was done on a sample of peripheral blood. The source is a female donor with multiple sclerosis, enrolled in a pregnancy study.

The CDR3 reads CASSQEKAGGPTDTQYF. The DNA of the CDR3 is TGCGCCAGCAGCCAAGAGAAGGCGGGAGGCCCCACAGATACGCAGTATTTT. The V and J genes are TRBV4-3 and TRBJ2-3, with TRBD2 matching 8 bases. CDR3 length: 17 residues. Trimming took 0 bases from V and 2 from J; bases not matched to a gene: 7. CDR1 is LGHNA, CDR2 YSLEER, per germline.

The V call is TRBV6-4, the J call TRBJ1-3; 9 nucleotides align to TRBD1. The V gene end was trimmed by 3 bases and the J gene end by 7 bases; junction bases not matched to a gene: 4. CDR1 is MRHNA and CDR2 is SNTAGT in the germline V gene. The length of the CDR3 is 14 residues. CDR3 in DNA: TGTGCCAGCAGTGAGGGACAGGGAGCCAACACCATATATTTT. This translates into CASSEGQGANTIYF.

The V call is TRBV6-1, the J call TRBJ1-4, with 8 bases matching TRBD1. J gave up 3 bases and V 7 bases, and 7 bases lay outside the gene matches. The CDR3 is 15 amino acids. The germline gives CDR1 MNHNS, CDR2 SASEGT. In DNA, the CDR3 is TGTGCCAGCAACGCAGGGGGCTTGGCTAATGAAAAACTGTTTTTT. Residues: CASNAGGLANEKLFF.

This clone was picked up one time. V gene TRBV11-2 combines with J gene TRBJ2-5; 15 nucleotides match TRBD2. Germline loops: CDR1 SGHAT, CDR2 FQNNGV. This CDR3 region has 17 residues. Unmatched junction bases numbered 9, after V lost 5 bases and J lost 5 bases. CDR3 nucleotides: TGTGCCAGCAGCCTGAGGACTAGCGGGAGGGCCGGGGAGACCCAGTACTTC. Translating it yields CASSLRTSGRAGETQYF.

V usage is TRBV6-5 and J usage is TRBJ2-3; D is perhaps TRBD2 (6 bases). CDR3 length equals 16 residues. Trimming stripped 2 bases from V and 4 bases from J, with 16 bases between. Germline CDR1 reads MNHEY; CDR2 reads SVGAGI. Written as DNA, the CDR3 is TGTGCCAGCAGTTACGGGACTCGTCTTAGGGCAGATACGCAGTATTTT. Amino acids: CASSYGTRLRADTQYF.

V and J are TRBV6-6 and TRBJ1-5; a possible D gene is TRBD1 (5 bases). V was trimmed by 2 bases and J by 7 bases, leaving 18 bases between them. Germline assignment: CDR1 MNHNY and CDR2 SVGAGI (reference sequence). This CDR3 contains 16 residues. Written as DNA, the CDR3 is TGTGCCAGCAGTTACCGTAATACAGGTGTAGGACAGCCCCAGCATTTT. Translating gives CASSYRNTGVGQPQHF.

The chain is built from TRBV28 and TRBJ1-1; no definite D call. With 3 bases removed from V and 0 bases from J, the gap between germline ends came to 14 bases. Looked up from germline, CDR1 is MDHEN and CDR2 is SYDVKM. This CDR3 comprises 16 residues. The CDR3 DNA sequence: TGTGCCAGCAGTTTTTACGGGCAGAAGATGAACACTGAAGCTTTCTTT. Translated, it gives CASSFYGQKMNTEAFF.

This clone was recorded once. This chain uses TRBV5-1 with TRBJ2-3; TRBD2 matches at 8 bases. This CDR3 comprises 16 residues. Unmatched junction bases numbered 5, after V lost 0 bases and J lost 2 bases. Germline V gives CDR1 SGHRS, CDR2 YFSETQ. CDR3 protein: CASSLAPAGDTDTQYF. The CDR3 nucleotides read TGCGCCAGCAGCTTGGCCCCAGCGGGAGACACAGATACGCAGTATTTT.

The rearrangement uses TRBV28 and TRBJ1-4; D is uncertain. Per the germline V gene, CDR1 is MDHEN and CDR2 is SYDVKM. CDR3 length: 11 amino acids. The V gene lost 3 bases and the J gene lost 8 bases, with 4 bases spanning the gap. CDR3 DNA: TGTGCCAGCAGTTTTTACGAAAAACTGTTTTTT. Amino acid sequence: CASSFYEKLFF.

The rearrangement uses TRBV29-1 and TRBJ1-1; 7 bases align to TRBD1. This CDR3 comprises 13 residues. Germline-derived CDR1 and CDR2 are SQVTM and ANQGSEA. The trim removed 7 bases at V and 0 bases at J, leaving 5 bases unmatched. The CDR3 DNA reads as TGCAGCGACCTACAGGGGTTGAACACTGAAGCTTTCTTT. Protein product: CSDLQGLNTEAFF.

This clone has just one count. The J gene is TRBJ1-1, the V gene TRBV10-3; D is uncertain. Trimming removed 3 bases from V and 4 bases from J, with 9 bases in between. The CDR3 extends over 13 amino acids. Germline-derived CDR1 and CDR2 are ENHRY and SYGVKD. The CDR3 nucleotides read TGTGCCATCAGTGACCCCGTATCCACTGAAGCTTTCTTT. Its protein is CAISDPVSTEAFF.

Details on this clone: An end of the junction differs from the germline gene, which may be a read error. The J gene is TRBJ2-1, the V gene TRBV2; D is possibly TRBD1 (6 bases). The CDR3 has 13 amino acids. Germline values: CDR1 SNHLY, CDR2 FYNNEI. For the CDR3, the DNA is TGTGCCAGCAGCGGCGGACAGTACAGTGAGCAGTTCTTC. It translates to CASSGGQYSEQFF. Full variable domain (remainder filled in from reference TRBV2 and TRBJ2-1): EPEVTQTPSHQVTQMGQEVILRCVPISNHLYFYWYRQILGQKVEFLVSFYNNEISEKSEIFDDQFSVERPDGSNFTLKIRSTKLEDSAMYFCASSGGQYSEQFFGPGTRLTVL.

J is TRBJ2-7 and V is TRBV5-6; 8 bases are shared with TRBD2. The germline V gene has CDR1 SGHDT and CDR2 YYEEEE. V trimming: 4 bases; J trimming: 2 bases; junction bases outside the gene matches: 5. This CDR3 spans 14 amino acids. CDR3 sequence (DNA): TGTGCCAGCAGCCGAGCGGGGGACCCCTACGAGCAGTACTTC. This translates into CASSRAGDPYEQYF.

The rearrangement joins TRBV7-2 to TRBJ2-1; D is undetermined. V dropped 3 bases and J dropped 5 bases, with 14 bases sitting between them. The CDR3 sequence is 15 residues long. Germline lookup yields CDR1 SGHTA and CDR2 FQGNSA. The CDR3 DNA reads TGTGCCAGCAGCTTGGTAGATTTTTTCAACAATGAGCAGTTCTTC. It yields the protein CASSLVDFFNNEQFF.

The chain employs TRBV4-3 and TRBJ2-1; 15 bases map to TRBD2. CDR3 length: 17 residues. CDR1 and CDR2 (germline): LGHNA, YSLEER. Trimming removed 3 bases from V and 8 bases from J; junction bases left unmatched: 8. The CDR3 sequence is CASSQEGLAGGPHEQFF. The DNA of the CDR3 is TGCGCCAGCAGCCAGGAAGGACTAGCGGGAGGGCCTCATGAGCAGTTCTTC.

The rearrangement joins TRBV30 to TRBJ2-3, with D hard to call. V lost 0 bases and J 1 base, leaving 8 bases between the germline ends. CDR3 length equals 14 residues. Germline lookup yields CDR1 GTSNPN and CDR2 SVGIG (reference sequence). The CDR3 sequence is CAWSVKTGTDTQYF. The CDR3 DNA reads as TGTGCCTGGAGTGTCAAAACCGGCACAGATACGCAGTATTTT.

The chain joins TRBV7-9 to TRBJ1-2, with D uncertain. This CDR3 contains 13 residues. Trimming took off 0 bases at V and 5 bases at J, with 7 bases between the two ends. The germline CDR1 and CDR2 sequences are SEHNR and FQNEAQ (reference sequence). The chain's CDR3 is CASSLARGYGYTF. In DNA form, the CDR3 reads TGTGCCAGCAGCTTAGCGCGAGGGTATGGCTACACCTTC.

The chain recombines TRBV7-9 with TRBJ1-1; D may be TRBD1 (6 bases). Germline V gene sequence: CDR1 SEHNR, CDR2 FQNEAQ (reference sequence). V lost 4 bases and J lost 0, with 9 bases in between. The CDR3 has 14 residues. The CDR3 DNA sequence: TGTGCCAGCAGCTCATACAGGGTGAACACTGAAGCTTTCTTT. This translates into CASSSYRVNTEAFF. The complete variable domain, with remaining parts taken from reference TRBV7-9 and TRBJ1-1, reads DTGVSQNPRHKITKRGQNVTFRCDPISEHNRLYWYRQTLGQGPEFLTYFQNEAQLEKSRLLSDRFSAERPKGSFSTLEIQRTEQGDSAMYLCASSSYRVNTEAFFGQGTRLTVV.

The rearrangement uses TRBV4-2 and TRBJ1-1; D is unresolved. This CDR3 is 15 amino acids long. V shed 4 bases and J shed 1 base, with 13 bases lying between them. Per germline, CDR1 LGHNA and CDR2 YNFKEQ. The CDR3 DNA sequence: TGTGCCAGCAGCCCAACCTCTGGGGAGAACACTGAAGCTTTCTTT. The encoded protein is CASSPTSGENTEAFF.

This clone was recorded once. This chain links TRBV7-8 with TRBJ2-1; D is unresolved. Deletions cut 4 bases from V and 7 bases from J, with 11 bases between. The CDR3 extends over 13 amino acids. The germline V gene has CDR1 SGHVS and CDR2 FQNEAQ. CDR3 DNA: TGTGCCAGCAGCTACCTGCCACAAAATGAGCAGTTCTTC. It is translated as CASSYLPQNEQFF.

The chain uses TRBV28 and TRBJ2-3, with D perhaps given as TRBD1 or TRBD2 (5 bases each). The germline gives CDR1 MDHEN, CDR2 SYDVKM. Trimming took off 3 bases at V and 2 bases at J, with 9 bases between the two ends. There are 14 residues in the CDR3. The CDR3 spells CASSLGTLTDTQYF. The CDR3 nucleotides read TGTGCCAGCAGTTTGGGGACGCTCACAGATACGCAGTATTTT.

This chain uses TRBV5-1 with TRBJ2-1; 10 positions match TRBD1. This CDR3 is 15 amino acids long. J lost 4 bases, V lost 2 bases, and 3 bases had no gene match. Germline lookup yields CDR1 SGHRS and CDR2 YFSETQ. CDR3 protein: CASSFGTGDYNEQFF. The CDR3 nucleotides read TGCGCCAGCAGCTTTGGGACAGGGGATTACAATGAGCAGTTCTTC.

The V and J genes are TRBV25-1 and TRBJ2-3; 8 positions agree with TRBD2. Looked up from germline, CDR1 is MGHDK and CDR2 is SYGVNS. The length of the CDR3 is 15 residues. The junction had 5 bases not matched to a gene; V was cut back by 5 bases and J by 1 base. The CDR3 nucleotides are TGTGCCAGCAGTACTAGCGGACCCGGCACAGATACGCAGTATTTT. Residues: CASSTSGPGTDTQYF.

This clone was counted once. This chain links TRBV10-2 with TRBJ1-1; unclear D gene. Per the germline V gene, CDR1 is WSHSY and CDR2 is SAAADI. The CDR3 has 15 amino acids. Trimming stripped 3 bases from V and 0 bases from J, with 11 bases between. CDR3 loop: CASSDRWRVNTEAFF. In nucleotides, the CDR3 is TGCGCCAGCAGTGACAGGTGGCGAGTGAACACTGAAGCTTTCTTT.

The CDR3 spells CASSFIGNGYTF. CDR3 nucleotides: TGCGCCAGCAGCTTTATAGGGAACGGCTACACCTTC. The genes are TRBV5-1 and TRBJ1-2; D is ambiguous. CDR3 length: 12 amino acids. Between the trimmed V and J ends, which lost 2 bases and 8 bases, there was a span of 10 bases. The germline gives CDR1 SGHRS, CDR2 YFSETQ. The variable domain in full, completed from reference TRBV5-1 and TRBJ1-2, reads KAGVTQTPRYLIKTRGQQVTLSCSPISGHRSVSWYQQTPGQGLQFLFEYFSETQRNKGNFPGRFSGRQFSNSRSEMNVSTLELGDSALYLCASSFIGNGYTFGSGTRLTVV.

J is TRBJ2-1 and V is TRBV11-2; D gene ambiguous. Trimming stripped 2 bases from V and 2 bases from J, with 7 bases between. CDR1 is SGHAT, CDR2 FQNNGV, per germline. There are 14 residues in the CDR3. CDR3 protein: CASSLYEAYNEQFF. The CDR3 DNA is TGTGCCAGCAGCTTATATGAGGCCTACAATGAGCAGTTCTTC. Together with reference TRBV11-2 and TRBJ2-1, the CDR3 gives the full variable domain: EAGVAQSPRYKIIEKRQSVAFWCNPISGHATLYWYQQILGQGPKLLIQFQNNGVVDDSQLPKDRFSAERLKGVDSTLKIQPAKLEDSAVYLCASSLYEAYNEQFFGPGTRLTVL.

The V gene is TRBV6-5, the J gene TRBJ2-7, with D perhaps being TRBD1 or TRBD2 (5 bases each). CDR1 and CDR2 (germline): MNHEY, SVGAGI. This CDR3 spans 11 amino acids. V lost 8 bases and J 5 bases, leaving 10 bases between the germline ends. The CDR3 DNA reads as TGTGCCAGCTCCCAGGGACACGAGCAGTACTTC. It codes for CASSQGHEQYF.

The chain uses TRBV18 and TRBJ2-4; D is possibly TRBD1 (5 bases). This CDR3 contains 18 residues. Germline V gives CDR1 KGHSH, CDR2 LQKENI. V was cut by 0 bases and J by 3 bases, with 18 bases left in between. Here the CDR3 DNA reads TGTGCCAGCTCACCACCGGTGGGCCAGGGTTGGGGCAAAAACATTCAGTACTTC. This gives the protein CASSPPVGQGWGKNIQYF.

This clone occurred once. The chain has TRBV30 and TRBJ1-1; D is uncertain. The V end lost 1 base, the J end lost 1 base, and 7 bases lay between the germline ends. CDR3 size: 13 residues. Germline CDR1 is GTSNPN and CDR2 is SVGIG (reference sequence). In DNA form, the CDR3 reads TGTGCCTGGAGTGCGAGGGCGAACACTGAAGCTTTCTTT. It yields the protein CAWSARANTEAFF.

V gene TRBV9 combines with J gene TRBJ2-5, with a possible D match to TRBD2 (5 bases). From germline, CDR1 is SGDLS and CDR2 YYNGEE. The CDR3 loop spans 15 amino acids. V was pared by 3 bases and J by 3 bases, with 15 bases between. The CDR3 spells CASSGGIAREETQYF. As DNA, the CDR3 is TGTGCCAGCAGCGGGGGAATAGCGCGCGAAGAGACCCAGTACTTC.